What follows are 9 T cell receptor beta chains derived from one specimen sequenced in a study of shared clonotypes between healthy human individuals (TCRdb year 2020). Libraries were made using the immunoSEQ multiplex PCR assay. In TCRdb, the immuneACCESS table is reduced to in-frame sequences with V and J assigned. These tables do not hold every clone; where another copy was compared, an unresolved V gene accounts for under half, and the others remain unexplained. The sample has 110,000 or so clones on record, around 66% of them singletons. The biggest ten clones account for around 25% of the sample. Sequences were obtained from memory CD8+ T cells sorted from blood. The intended sense of this specimen's cell subset or site label: CD45RO+ cells pooled with CCR7-negative TemRA cells. The receptor set was obtained from a woman aged 25 to 39 in good health.

This clone turned up a few times. The V and J genes are TRBV25-1 and TRBJ2-5, with TRBD1 matching 8 bases. Germline V gene data show CDR1 as MGHDK and CDR2 as SYGVNS. CDR3 length: 15 residues. V was clipped by 4 bases and J by 4 bases; unmatched bases: 8. This chain's CDR3 is CASSAGQGKLETQYF. The CDR3 bases are TGTGCCAGCAGTGCCGGACAGGGTAAACTAGAGACCCAGTACTTC.

The J gene is TRBJ2-2, the V gene TRBV6-5, with no clear D. Germline CDR1 is MNHEY and CDR2 is SVGAGI. Trimming took off 6 bases at V and 5 bases at J, with 10 bases between the two ends. This CDR3 is built from 13 residues. The DNA for the CDR3 is TGTGCCAGCAGCAAGGAAGGGACCGGGGAGCTGTTTTTT. Translated, it gives CASSKEGTGELFF.

V gene TRBV4-1 combines with J gene TRBJ1-1; no definite D call. With 0 bases removed from V and 5 bases from J, the gap between germline ends came to 16 bases. The CDR3 has 16 amino acids. The germline gives CDR1 MGHRA, CDR2 YSYEKL. The CDR3 DNA sequence: TGCGCCAGCAGCCAAGAAGTCCGGACTGAGGATACTGAAGCTTTCTTT. Its protein product is CASSQEVRTEDTEAFF.

Here the CDR3 reads CASSEGGNSYEQYF. The CDR3 DNA sequence: TGCGCCAGCAGTGAGGGAGGTAACTCCTACGAGCAGTACTTC. J is TRBJ2-7 and V is TRBV5-1; possible D gene TRBD2, 6 bases. The germline gives CDR1 SGHRS, CDR2 YFSETQ. The V gene lost 5 bases and the J gene lost 0 bases, with 12 bases spanning the gap. The CDR3 runs to 14 residues. The full variable domain, in which reference TRBV5-1 and TRBJ2-7 provide the parts outside the CDR3, is KAGVTQTPRYLIKTRGQQVTLSCSPISGHRSVSWYQQTPGQGLQFLFEYFSETQRNKGNFPGRFSGRQFSNSRSEMNVSTLELGDSALYLCASSEGGNSYEQYFGPGTRLTVT.

The CDR3 DNA follows: TGTGCCAGCAGTGGTGGGCGGAACACCGGGGAGCTGTTTTTT. Translation gives CASSGGRNTGELFF. V gene TRBV6-6 combines with J gene TRBJ2-2; unclear D gene. V was cut by 5 bases and J by 1 base, with 8 bases left in between. Germline lookup yields CDR1 MNHNY and CDR2 SVGAGI (reference sequence). This CDR3 region has 14 residues.

The chain couples TRBV15 to TRBJ2-7; D is unclear. Germline assignment: CDR1 LNHNV and CDR2 YYDKDF (reference sequence). The CDR3 consists of 17 residues. Between the trimmed V and J ends, which lost 0 bases and 5 bases, there was a span of 20 bases. CDR3 in DNA: TGTGCCACCAGCAGAGATAGTGAATTCCCCCAAAGCAACGAGCAGTACTTC. It codes for CATSRDSEFPQSNEQYF.

The chain joins TRBV25-1 to TRBJ2-1; possibly TRBD1 for D (5 bases). Trimming stripped 2 bases from V and 10 bases from J, with 9 bases between. The germline CDR1 and CDR2 sequences are MGHDK and SYGVNS. This CDR3 comprises 12 residues. The CDR3 coding sequence is TGTGCCAGCAGTGAACAGGGCGGAGAGCAGTTCTTC. As protein: CASSEQGGEQFF.

The table lists this clone with many counts. This chain joins TRBV6-4 and TRBJ2-1; D possibly corresponds to TRBD2 (5 bases). The V gene's germline CDR1 is MRHNA and CDR2 SNTAGT. V gave up 7 bases and J gave up 4 bases, with 14 bases separating them. The CDR3 is 14 amino acids. The CDR3 DNA is TGTGCCAGCAAGGAGGAAGGAGATTACAATGAGCAGTTCTTC. Protein sequence: CASKEEGDYNEQFF.

The chain joins TRBV11-2 to TRBJ1-5; 7 bases are shared with TRBD1. V lost 1 base to trimming and J lost 0 bases; unmatched junction nucleotides: 6. Germline V gene lookup returns CDR1 SGHAT and CDR2 FQNNGV. CDR3 length: 17 amino acids. The DNA of the CDR3 is TGTGCCAGCAGCTTAGGACAGGGAGAAACTAGCAATCAGCCCCAGCATTTT. This codes for CASSLGQGETSNQPQHF.